A selection of T cell receptor beta chains follows, all from one sample in a study of blood T cell repertoires in COVID-19. The data were produced by immunoSEQ multiplex PCR, yet TCRdb's version contains in-frame clones alone and is incomplete. The table includes some 200,000 clones, about 95% detected once. Sample: peripheral blood. These receptors were taken from a man between 25 and 39 years old with COVID-19, enrolled during active disease. CDR3s include the opening cysteine and the closing phenylalanine or tryptophan. Each record gives: V gene, J gene, D gene, CDR3 protein. D genes are given only for firm matches.

TRBV4-1	TRBJ2-7	TRBD1	CASSPQGQGVYEQYF
TRBV2	TRBJ2-1	TRBD2	CASRVLAGGGDEQFF
TRBV7-3	TRBJ2-5	.	CASSLGVSGETQYF
TRBV19	TRBJ1-1	TRBD1	CASSIDVLDRYEVMNTEAFF
TRBV27	TRBJ2-1	TRBD2	CASRTGLAGDNEQFF
TRBV5-5	TRBJ2-1	TRBD2	CASSALAGGTYNEQFF
TRBV7-9	TRBJ1-2	.	CASSLEAGHGYTF
TRBV19	TRBJ2-3	.	CASSIGQFTDTQYF
TRBV2	TRBJ1-4	TRBD1	CASSEQGVWEKLFF
TRBV7-9	TRBJ2-3	.	CASSLAGGADTQYF
TRBV11-2	TRBJ1-2	TRBD1	CASSSGQSDYGYTF
TRBV6-2/TRBV6-3	TRBJ2-1	TRBD2	CASSKPLAGGWNEQFF
TRBV7-9	TRBJ1-4	.	CASSLEGWGSRTTGEKLFF
TRBV27	TRBJ1-2	.	CASSAAGTPTRGYTF
TRBV6-5	TRBJ1-1	.	CASSIHVDSEAFF
TRBV19	TRBJ1-2	.	CASSIHLIGANYGYTF
TRBV4-1	TRBJ2-3	TRBD1	CASSQVGQGALADTQYF
TRBV7-6	TRBJ2-3	.	CASSSVGGELNTQYF
TRBV30	TRBJ1-5	.	CAWSVPDSFSNQPQHF
TRBV5-1	TRBJ2-1	.	CASSLKGVGLNEQFF
TRBV19	TRBJ2-1	.	CASSNIGGTPYNEQFF
TRBV5-1	TRBJ2-3	TRBD2	CASSFGASGGTDTQYF
TRBV18	TRBJ1-5	TRBD1	CASSPTGTGNNQPQHF
TRBV10-1	TRBJ1-2	TRBD1	CASSADRNYGYTF
TRBV6-5	TRBJ1-5	.	CASISQHNQPQHF
TRBV5-1	TRBJ1-1	TRBD1	CASSFITGTGGTEAFF
TRBV7-2	TRBJ1-5	.	CASSLDSLSNQPQHF
TRBV11-1	TRBJ2-3	TRBD2	CASSLRRGGSDTQYF
TRBV5-1	TRBJ1-2	.	CASKLGAASGYTF
TRBV27	TRBJ1-5	.	CASSPSWGRRNQPQHF
TRBV10-1	TRBJ2-1	.	CASSFGGDEQFF
TRBV4-2	TRBJ2-7	.	CASSPSGPYEQYF
TRBV20-1	TRBJ1-2	.	CSARGDYGYTF
TRBV4-2	TRBJ1-3	.	CASSQGPGQGSGNTIYF
TRBV4-1	TRBJ1-1	TRBD1	CASSQLQGAITEAFF
TRBV30	TRBJ1-1	TRBD1	CAWGGQMNTEAFF
TRBV27	TRBJ1-5	.	CASSFAGRGYRSQPQHF
TRBV2	TRBJ2-4	.	CASSASLAKNIQYF
TRBV6-1	TRBJ1-6	.	CASSEATVRNNSPLHF
TRBV5-6	TRBJ2-3	.	CASSSPDDTQYF